This is a list of T cell receptor beta chains from one sample in a study of shared clonotypes between healthy human individuals. The assay was immunoSEQ multiplex PCR, and TCRdb's table has in-frame clones only and misses some. The sample records roughly 2.5 million clones, around nine tenths being singletons. The sequencing input was naive CD4+ T cells sorted from blood. The receptors come from a man between 18 and 29 years old in good health. Each CDR3 is given without its conserved first and last residue. Each record gives: V gene, J gene, CDR3 protein.

v_gene: TRBV6-1; j_gene: TRBJ2-2; CDR3aa: ASSSGGAYTGELF
v_gene: TRBV6-5; j_gene: TRBJ2-2; CDR3aa: ASSSITGELF
v_gene: TRBV30; j_gene: TRBJ2-3; CDR3aa: AWSRGAPSTDTQY
v_gene: TRBV4-2; j_gene: TRBJ2-3; CDR3aa: ASSQDSTDTQY
v_gene: TRBV28; j_gene: TRBJ2-2; CDR3aa: ASSLPHGLTGELF
v_gene: TRBV19; j_gene: TRBJ2-1; CDR3aa: ASSIRWAETYNEQF
v_gene: TRBV30; j_gene: TRBJ2-4; CDR3aa: AWRWARSSGRVWSKNIQY
v_gene: TRBV7-2; j_gene: TRBJ2-3; CDR3aa: ASSLARDNTQY
v_gene: TRBV2; j_gene: TRBJ2-5; CDR3aa: ASKGVGTQY
v_gene: TRBV7-2; j_gene: TRBJ2-1; CDR3aa: ASSLVYSRDHEQF
v_gene: TRBV28; j_gene: TRBJ1-5; CDR3aa: ASSLLSYRGHGQPQH
v_gene: TRBV19; j_gene: TRBJ1-3; CDR3aa: ASRETGPHSGNTIY
v_gene: TRBV30; j_gene: TRBJ2-5; CDR3aa: AWSTGLEETQY